Below, one T cell receptor (beta chain) is given with its context. This record belongs to a study of blood T cell repertoires in COVID-19. The assay was immunoSEQ multiplex PCR, and TCRdb's table has in-frame clones only and misses some. Of roughly 150,000 clones in the sample, 84% were seen once. The V end lost 3 bases, the J end lost 8 bases, and 10 bases lay between the germline ends. Germline V CDR1 and CDR2: SQVTM, ANQGSEA. This CDR3 region has 11 residues. The TCR originated in a woman between 18 and 29 years old who had been exposed to COVID-19. The source material was PBMCs or T cells enriched from blood (not recorded which). This chain joins TRBV29-1 and TRBJ1-2; possible D gene TRBD1, 5 bases. Here the CDR3 reads CSVEAGEGYTF. The CDR3 DNA follows: TGCAGCGTTGAGGCGGGGGAGGGCTACACCTTC.